Presented here are 23 T cell receptor beta chains from one specimen sequenced in a study of blood T cell repertoires in COVID-19. Assay used: immunoSEQ multiplex PCR; TCRdb lists only in-frame clones, some missing. The sample records roughly 380,000 clones, over 65% being singletons. Sequences were obtained from peripheral blood. The receptor set was obtained from a human donor with acute or convalescent COVID-19. The donor label of this sample is uncertain.

V and J are TRBV7-2 and TRBJ2-3; D unresolved. The CDR3 covers 14 residues. The V gene lost 1 base and the J gene lost 3 bases, with 8 bases spanning the gap. CDR1 and CDR2 from the germline V gene are SGHTA and FQGNSA. CDR3 in DNA: TGTGCCAGCAGCTTAGAGCTAGGAACAGATACGCAGTATTTT. Translation gives CASSLELGTDTQYF.

This clone is a singleton in its sample. This chain joins TRBV4-1 and TRBJ1-4; TRBD1 matches 7 bases. Unmatched junction bases numbered 11, after V lost 4 bases and J lost 0 bases. CDR3 length: 18 amino acids. CDR1 is MGHRA, CDR2 YSYEKL, per germline. CDR3 bases: TGCGCCAGCAGCCTCTTTAGGGGACAGTATGCAACTAATGAAAAACTGTTTTTT. Protein product: CASSLFRGQYATNEKLFF.

The chain carries TRBV28 and TRBJ1-6, with TRBD1 as a possible D gene (6 bases). V shed 6 bases and J shed 4 bases, with 13 bases lying between them. Germline CDR1 MDHEN, CDR2 SYDVKM. CDR3 length: 15 residues. CDR3 amino acids: CASRWDTTYNSPLHF. CDR3 nucleotides: TGTGCCAGCAGGTGGGACACTACATATAATTCACCCCTCCACTTT.

V usage is TRBV7-8 and J usage is TRBJ2-1, with 9 positions matching TRBD2. The CDR3 totals 15 residues. Germline assignment: CDR1 SGHVS and CDR2 FQNEAQ. Trimming at V came to 8 bases and at J to 10 bases, leaving 15 bases not matched to a gene. This CDR3 reads CASGPNKASGVEQFF. DNA for the CDR3: TGTGCCAGCGGGCCCAACAAGGCTAGCGGGGTGGAGCAGTTCTTC.

V usage is TRBV28 and J usage is TRBJ1-2, with unresolved D. The V gene lost 3 bases and the J gene lost 8 bases, with 13 bases spanning the gap. The CDR3 has 13 amino acids. Germline assignment: CDR1 MDHEN and CDR2 SYDVKM. The CDR3 sequence is CASSLSGMGGYTF. The CDR3 coding sequence is TGTGCCAGCAGTTTGTCGGGGATGGGGGGCTACACCTTC.

Here the CDR3 reads CAWSPGVGYGYTF. The CDR3 DNA follows: TGTGCCTGGAGTCCGGGGGTAGGATATGGCTACACCTTC. This chain links TRBV30 with TRBJ1-2, with D perhaps TRBD1 (5 bases). CDR1 GTSNPN and CDR2 SVGIG come from the germline V gene (reference sequence). This CDR3 has 13 residues. Deletions cut 2 bases from V and 5 bases from J, with 12 bases between.

The chain uses TRBV2 and TRBJ2-5; 8 bases map to TRBD2. V was pared by 4 bases and J by 2 bases, with 6 bases of the junction left unmatched. The germline V gene has CDR1 SNHLY and CDR2 FYNNEI. The CDR3 length is 15 residues. Here the CDR3 reads CASSVGIAGQETQYF. DNA of the CDR3: TGTGCCAGCAGTGTGGGTATAGCGGGGCAAGAGACCCAGTACTTC.

The chain links TRBV15 to TRBJ2-3, with a possible D match to TRBD2 (5 bases). The V and J ends lost 1 base and 1 base respectively, with 9 bases between them. Germline V gene sequence: CDR1 LNHNV, CDR2 YYDKDF (reference sequence). The CDR3 totals 15 residues. The CDR3, as DNA: TGTGCCACCAGCAGAGCCGGACTCCGCACAGATACGCAGTATTTT. This encodes CATSRAGLRTDTQYF.

The chain carries TRBV28 and TRBJ2-3, with D unclear. Germline V gene data show CDR1 as MDHEN and CDR2 as SYDVKM. CDR3 size: 13 residues. Trimming removed 3 bases at V and 2 bases at J, with 6 bases between. Written as DNA, the CDR3 is TGTGCCAGCAGTTTCCAGTTCACAGATACGCAGTATTTT. It specifies CASSFQFTDTQYF. Variable domain in full (rest from reference TRBV28 and TRBJ2-3): DVKVTQSSRYLVKRTGEKVFLECVQDMDHENMFWYRQDPGLGLRLIYFSYDVKMKEKGDIPEGYSVSREKKERFSLILESASTNQTSMYLCASSFQFTDTQYFGPGTRLTVL.

This clone came up once. The chain recombines TRBV18 with TRBJ1-1; TRBD1 matches at 9 bases. V lost 6 bases, J lost 4 bases, and 6 bases stayed unmatched. CDR1 is KGHSH and CDR2 is LQKENI in the germline V gene. The CDR3 consists of 14 residues. CDR3 region: CASSSGQGFTEAFF. Written as DNA, the CDR3 is TGTGCCAGCTCGTCGGGACAGGGCTTCACTGAAGCTTTCTTT.

Points on this clone: The junction and the germline gene differ at one end; a read error may be behind it. The chain uses TRBV5-1 and TRBJ2-5; 9 bases are shared with TRBD2. CDR3 length: 14 amino acids. Germline V gives CDR1 SGHRS, CDR2 YFSETQ. In DNA form, the CDR3 reads TGCGCCCGCAGCGGCGGGGGGGCCCAAGAGACCCAGTACTTC. Its translation is CARSGGGAQETQYF.

The V call is TRBV12-3 or TRBV12-4, the J call TRBJ1-1, with TRBD1 identical over 8 bases. There are 12 residues in the CDR3. The CDR3 coding sequence is TGTGCAGCGGGCCAGGGGGCCTCTGAAGCTTTCTTT. Translated: CAAGQGASEAFF.

This clone was observed a single time. Written as DNA, the CDR3 is TGTGCCACCTGCAGGGGGAGCAATCAGCCCCAGCATTTT. Its protein product is CATCRGSNQPQHF. The chain links TRBV19 to TRBJ1-5; 7 bases fit TRBD1. The germline CDR1 and CDR2 sequences are LNHDA and SQIVND (reference sequence). V was clipped by 10 bases and J by 1 base; unmatched bases: 4. This CDR3 is built from 13 residues.

The chain combines TRBV19 with TRBJ1-4; maybe TRBD1 (5 bases). This CDR3 region has 16 residues. V lost 5 bases, J lost 5 bases, and 18 bases lay in between. Looked up from germline, CDR1 is LNHDA and CDR2 is SQIVND (reference sequence). CDR3 sequence (DNA): TGTGCCAGTAGTCAACATGGGGGACTCCTAAATGAAAAACTGTTTTTT. Its protein product is CASSQHGGLLNEKLFF.

The chain combines TRBV30 with TRBJ1-5; D might be TRBD1 (5 bases). This CDR3 is built from 15 residues. CDR1 GTSNPN and CDR2 SVGIG come from the germline V gene (reference sequence). Trimming removed 1 base at V and 2 bases at J, with 12 bases between. CDR3 sequence reads: CAWSAGQSRNQPQHF. For the CDR3, the DNA is TGTGCCTGGAGTGCCGGACAAAGTCGCAATCAGCCCCAGCATTTT.

This clone has only a few counts. This chain connects TRBV6-4 to TRBJ2-5; a weak D match, TRBD1 (5 bases). Per the germline V gene, CDR1 is MRHNA and CDR2 is SNTAGT. The CDR3 runs 13 residues. V lost 4 bases and J 4 bases, leaving 10 bases between the germline ends. CDR3 residues: CASSASQGETQYF. For the CDR3, the DNA is TGTGCCAGCAGTGCTTCCCAGGGAGAGACCCAGTACTTC.

V usage is TRBV19 and J usage is TRBJ1-1, with a possible D match to TRBD1 (5 bases). This CDR3 spans 12 amino acids. CDR1 and CDR2 from the germline V gene are LNHDA and SQIVND (reference sequence). The CDR3 reads CVEFRENTEAFF. The DNA for the CDR3 is TGTGTCGAGTTCAGGGAGAACACTGAAGCTTTCTTT.

The chain employs TRBV19 and TRBJ1-1; 9 positions agree with TRBD1. The ends lost 1 base at V and 4 bases at J; junction bases unmatched: 4. This CDR3 spans 15 amino acids. Per germline, CDR1 LNHDA and CDR2 SQIVND (reference sequence). The CDR3 region is CASSIAGTGSTEAFF. The CDR3 region has the DNA TGTGCCAGTAGTATAGCCGGGACAGGGAGCACTGAAGCTTTCTTT.

The chain links TRBV15 to TRBJ2-1, with unresolved D. Germline CDR1 and CDR2: LNHNV and YYDKDF (reference sequence). The V gene lost 0 bases and the J gene lost 13 bases, with 7 bases spanning the gap. CDR3 length: 11 residues. The CDR3 region is CATSRDYSQFF. DNA for the CDR3: TGTGCCACCAGCAGAGATTACTCCCAGTTCTTC.

The chain carries TRBV7-8 and TRBJ1-2; 7 positions match TRBD1. The CDR3 extends over 14 amino acids. Unmatched junction bases numbered 5, after V lost 5 bases and J lost 2 bases. From germline, CDR1 is SGHVS and CDR2 FQNEAQ. CDR3 region: CASSHSRGNYGYTF. DNA of the CDR3: TGTGCCAGCAGCCACAGCAGGGGGAACTATGGCTACACCTTC.

The chain has TRBV10-1 and TRBJ2-3; 8 bases line up with TRBD1. CDR3 size: 15 residues. After removal of 5 bases from V and 1 base from J, the junction contained 5 bases not matched to a gene. Germline CDR1 WNHNN, CDR2 SYGVQD (reference sequence). The CDR3 DNA is TGCGCCAGCAGTACGGACAGGGTCCGCACAGATACGCAGTATTTT. Amino acids: CASSTDRVRTDTQYF.

The chain recombines TRBV6-5 with TRBJ1-4; weak D call: TRBD1 (5 bases). CDR1 is MNHEY, CDR2 SVGAGI, per germline. The CDR3 extends over 14 amino acids. The V gene lost 7 bases and the J gene lost 8 bases, with 17 bases spanning the gap. The CDR3 coding sequence is TGTGCCAGCACCATCCGGGACTTGAGCGAAAAACTGTTTTTT. Translated, it gives CASTIRDLSEKLFF.

This sequence joins TRBV11-2 and TRBJ2-7; 9 nucleotides match TRBD1. The V segment lost 5 bases and the J segment 4 bases; nucleotides outside the gene matches: 6. CDR1 SGHAT and CDR2 FQNNGV come from the germline V gene. This CDR3 has 14 amino acids. The CDR3 loop reads CASSPDRGAYEQYF. In DNA, the CDR3 is TGTGCCAGCAGCCCCGACAGGGGGGCGTACGAGCAGTACTTC.